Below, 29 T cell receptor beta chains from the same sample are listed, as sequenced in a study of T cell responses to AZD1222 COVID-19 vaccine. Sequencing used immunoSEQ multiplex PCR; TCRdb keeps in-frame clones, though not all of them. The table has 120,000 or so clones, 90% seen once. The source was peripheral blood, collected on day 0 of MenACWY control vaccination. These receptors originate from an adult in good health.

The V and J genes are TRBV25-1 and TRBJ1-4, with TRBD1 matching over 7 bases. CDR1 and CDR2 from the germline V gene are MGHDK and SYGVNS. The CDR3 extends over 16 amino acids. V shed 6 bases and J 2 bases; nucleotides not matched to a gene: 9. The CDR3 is CASSLTRGVTNEKLFF. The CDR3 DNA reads TGTGCCAGCAGCTTGACCAGGGGGGTGACTAATGAAAAACTGTTTTTT.

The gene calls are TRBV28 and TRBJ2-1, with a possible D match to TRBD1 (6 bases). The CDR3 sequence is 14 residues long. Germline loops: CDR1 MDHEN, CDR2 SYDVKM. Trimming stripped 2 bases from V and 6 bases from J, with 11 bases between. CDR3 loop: CASSLVGGRNEQFF. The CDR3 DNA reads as TGTGCCAGCAGTTTAGTAGGGGGTCGCAATGAGCAGTTCTTC. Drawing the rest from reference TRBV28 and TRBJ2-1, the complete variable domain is DVKVTQSSRYLVKRTGEKVFLECVQDMDHENMFWYRQDPGLGLRLIYFSYDVKMKEKGDIPEGYSVSREKKERFSLILESASTNQTSMYLCASSLVGGRNEQFFGPGTRLTVL.

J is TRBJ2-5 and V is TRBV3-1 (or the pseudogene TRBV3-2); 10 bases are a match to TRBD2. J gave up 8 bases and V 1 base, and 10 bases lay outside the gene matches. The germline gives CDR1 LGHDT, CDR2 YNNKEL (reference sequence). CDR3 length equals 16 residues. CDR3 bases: TGTGCCAGCAGCCAAGCTAGCGGGAGAACTGTTGGAACCCAGTACTTC. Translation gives CASSQASGRTVGTQYF.

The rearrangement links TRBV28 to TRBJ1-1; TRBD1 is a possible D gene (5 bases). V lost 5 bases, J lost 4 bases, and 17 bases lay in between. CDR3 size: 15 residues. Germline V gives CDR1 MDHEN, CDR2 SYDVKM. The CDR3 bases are TGTGCCAGCAGTGTCCCGACAGTCCGCTCCACTGAAGCTTTCTTT. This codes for CASSVPTVRSTEAFF.

The CDR3 DNA is TGTGCCAGCAGTAGGGGACGGAAGACCCAGTACTTC. Amino acid sequence: CASSRGRKTQYF. The rearrangement uses TRBV7-9 and TRBJ2-5, with D perhaps being TRBD1 or TRBD2 (5 bases each). The CDR3 covers 12 residues. Germline CDR1 reads SEHNR; CDR2 reads FQNEAQ (reference sequence). V was shortened by 6 bases and J by 6 bases, with 11 bases between the two germline ends.

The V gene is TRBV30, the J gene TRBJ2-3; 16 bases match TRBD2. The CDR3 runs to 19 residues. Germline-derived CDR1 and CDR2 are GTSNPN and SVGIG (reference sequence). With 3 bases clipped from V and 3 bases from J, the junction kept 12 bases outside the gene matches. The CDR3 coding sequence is TGTGCCTGGAGACCCCCGGGACTAGCGGGGGGGCGAATTACAGATACGCAGTATTTT. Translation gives CAWRPPGLAGGRITDTQYF. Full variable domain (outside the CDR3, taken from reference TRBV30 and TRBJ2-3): SQTIHQWPATLVQPVGSPLSLECTVEGTSNPNLYWYRQAAGRGLQLLFYSVGIGQISSEVPQNLSASRPQDRQFILSSKKLLLSDSGFYLCAWRPPGLAGGRITDTQYFGPGTRLTVL.

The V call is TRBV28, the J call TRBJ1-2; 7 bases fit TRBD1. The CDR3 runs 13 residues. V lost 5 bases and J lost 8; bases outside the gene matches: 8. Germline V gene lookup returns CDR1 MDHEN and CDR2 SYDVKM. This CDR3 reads CASSPRTGLGYTF. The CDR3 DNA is TGTGCCAGCAGTCCAAGGACAGGTCTGGGCTACACCTTC.

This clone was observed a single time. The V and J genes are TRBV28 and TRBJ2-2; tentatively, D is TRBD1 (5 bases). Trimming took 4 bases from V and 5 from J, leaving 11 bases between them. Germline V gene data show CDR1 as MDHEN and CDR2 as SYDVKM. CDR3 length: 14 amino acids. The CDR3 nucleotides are TGTGCCAGCAGTTCATACACAGGAACCGGGGAGCTGTTTTTT. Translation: CASSSYTGTGELFF.

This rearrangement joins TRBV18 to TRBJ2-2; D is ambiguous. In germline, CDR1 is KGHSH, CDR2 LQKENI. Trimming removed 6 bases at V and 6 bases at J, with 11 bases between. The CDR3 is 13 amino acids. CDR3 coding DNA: TGTGCCAGCTCCGAAGCCGCAGCCGGGGAGCTGTTTTTT. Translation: CASSEAAAGELFF.

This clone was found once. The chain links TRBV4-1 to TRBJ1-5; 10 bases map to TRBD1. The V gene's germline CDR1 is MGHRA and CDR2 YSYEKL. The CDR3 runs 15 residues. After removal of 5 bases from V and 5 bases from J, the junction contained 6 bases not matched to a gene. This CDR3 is CASSSSGQGDQPQHF. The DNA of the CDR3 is TGCGCCAGCAGCTCGTCCGGACAGGGGGATCAGCCCCAGCATTTT.

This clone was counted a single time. The CDR3 DNA sequence: TGTGCCAGCAGCCAAGCAGGTCCGTTGGCCCAGTACTTC. It is translated as CASSQAGPLAQYF. The chain couples TRBV14 to TRBJ2-5; no firm D call. The CDR3 totals 13 residues. Deletions cut 1 base from V and 9 bases from J, with 12 bases between. The germline V gene has CDR1 SGHDN and CDR2 FVKESK.

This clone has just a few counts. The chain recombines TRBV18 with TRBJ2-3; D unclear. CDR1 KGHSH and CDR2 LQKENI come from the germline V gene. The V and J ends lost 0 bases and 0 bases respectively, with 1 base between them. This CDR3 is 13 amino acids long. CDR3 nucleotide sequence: TGTGCCAGCTCACCACCTAGCACAGATACGCAGTATTTT. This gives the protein CASSPPSTDTQYF.

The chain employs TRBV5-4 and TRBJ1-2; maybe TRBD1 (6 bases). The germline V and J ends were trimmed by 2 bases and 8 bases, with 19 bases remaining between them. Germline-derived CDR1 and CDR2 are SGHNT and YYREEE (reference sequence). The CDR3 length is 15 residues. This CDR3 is CASSFGRGPLGGYTF. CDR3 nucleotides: TGTGCCAGCAGCTTCGGCAGGGGTCCTCTTGGGGGCTACACCTTC.

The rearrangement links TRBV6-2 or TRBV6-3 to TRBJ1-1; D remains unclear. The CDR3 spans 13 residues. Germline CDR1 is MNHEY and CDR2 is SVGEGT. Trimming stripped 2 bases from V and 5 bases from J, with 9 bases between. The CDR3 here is CASSYNPETEAFF. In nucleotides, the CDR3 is TGTGCCAGCAGTTACAACCCGGAGACTGAAGCTTTCTTT.

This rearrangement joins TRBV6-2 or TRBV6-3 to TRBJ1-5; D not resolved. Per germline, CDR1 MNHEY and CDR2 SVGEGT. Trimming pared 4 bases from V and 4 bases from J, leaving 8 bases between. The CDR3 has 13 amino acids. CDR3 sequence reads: CASSWTLNQPQHF. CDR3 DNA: TGTGCCAGCAGTTGGACTCTAAATCAGCCCCAGCATTTT.

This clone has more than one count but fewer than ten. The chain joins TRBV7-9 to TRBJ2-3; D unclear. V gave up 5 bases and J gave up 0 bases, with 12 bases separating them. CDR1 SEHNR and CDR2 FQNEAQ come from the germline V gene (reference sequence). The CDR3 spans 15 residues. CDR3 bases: TGTGCCAGCAGCACCAGAATGACTAGCACAGATACGCAGTATTTT. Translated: CASSTRMTSTDTQYF.

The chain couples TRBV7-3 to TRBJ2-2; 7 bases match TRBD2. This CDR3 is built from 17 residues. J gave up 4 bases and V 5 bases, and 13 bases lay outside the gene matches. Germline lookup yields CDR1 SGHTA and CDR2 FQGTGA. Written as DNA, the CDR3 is TGTGCCAGCAGCCAGGGCGGGAGCGGCCGGGGCACCGGGGAGCTGTTTTTT. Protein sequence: CASSQGGSGRGTGELFF. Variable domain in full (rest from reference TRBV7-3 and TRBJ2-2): GAGVSQTPSNKVTEKGKYVELRCDPISGHTALYWYRQSLGQGPEFLIYFQGTGAADDSGLPNDRFFAVRPEGSVSTLKIQRTERGDSAVYLCASSQGGSGRGTGELFFGEGSRLTVL.

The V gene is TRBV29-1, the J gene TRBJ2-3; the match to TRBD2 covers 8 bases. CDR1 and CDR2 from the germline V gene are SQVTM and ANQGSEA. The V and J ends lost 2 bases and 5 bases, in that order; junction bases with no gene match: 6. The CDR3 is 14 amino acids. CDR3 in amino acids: CSVEREGLGDTQYF. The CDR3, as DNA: TGCAGCGTTGAACGGGAGGGCCTTGGAGATACGCAGTATTTT.

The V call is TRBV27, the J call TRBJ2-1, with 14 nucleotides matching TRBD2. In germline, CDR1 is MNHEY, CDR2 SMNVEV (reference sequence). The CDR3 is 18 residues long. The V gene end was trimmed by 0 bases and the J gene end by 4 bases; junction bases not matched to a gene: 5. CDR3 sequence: CASSLSPGLAGDYNEQFF. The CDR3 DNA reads TGTGCCAGCAGTTTATCCCCGGGACTAGCGGGGGATTACAATGAGCAGTTCTTC.

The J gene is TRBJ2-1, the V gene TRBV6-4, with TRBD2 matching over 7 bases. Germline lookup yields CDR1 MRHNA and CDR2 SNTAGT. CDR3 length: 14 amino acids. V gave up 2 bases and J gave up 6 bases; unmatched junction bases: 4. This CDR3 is CASSDGGDLNEQFF. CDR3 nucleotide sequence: TGTGCCAGCAGTGACGGGGGGGATCTCAATGAGCAGTTCTTC.

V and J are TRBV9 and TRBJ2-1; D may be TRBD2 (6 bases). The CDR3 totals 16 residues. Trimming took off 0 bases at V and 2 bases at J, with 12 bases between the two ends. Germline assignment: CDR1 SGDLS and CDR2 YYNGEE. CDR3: CASSVGGRGTYNEQFF. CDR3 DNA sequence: TGTGCCAGCAGCGTAGGTGGGCGGGGTACCTACAATGAGCAGTTCTTC.

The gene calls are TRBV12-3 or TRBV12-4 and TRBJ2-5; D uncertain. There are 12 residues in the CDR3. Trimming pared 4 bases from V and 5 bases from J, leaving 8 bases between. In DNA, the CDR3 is TGTGCCAGCAGTTCACTAATGGAGACCCAGTACTTC. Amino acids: CASSSLMETQYF.

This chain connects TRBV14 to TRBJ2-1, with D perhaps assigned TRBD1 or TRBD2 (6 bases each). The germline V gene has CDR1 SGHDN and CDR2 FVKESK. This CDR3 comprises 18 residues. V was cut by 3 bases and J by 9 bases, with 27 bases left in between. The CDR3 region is CASSQVHLISSGAGEQFF. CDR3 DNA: TGTGCCAGCAGCCAGGTTCATTTAATCTCCTCGGGGGCTGGTGAGCAGTTCTTC. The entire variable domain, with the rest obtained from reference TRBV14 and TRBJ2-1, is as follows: EAGVTQFPSHSVIEKGQTVTLRCDPISGHDNLYWYRRVMGKEIKFLLHFVKESKQDESGMPNNRFLAERTGGTYSTLKVQPAELEDSGVYFCASSQVHLISSGAGEQFFGPGTRLTVL.

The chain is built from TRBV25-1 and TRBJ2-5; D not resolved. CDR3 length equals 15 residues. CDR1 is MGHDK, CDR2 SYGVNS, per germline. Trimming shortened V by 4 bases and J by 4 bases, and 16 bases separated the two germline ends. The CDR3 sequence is CASSGTPDASETQYF. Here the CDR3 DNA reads TGTGCCAGCAGTGGGACCCCAGACGCGTCAGAGACCCAGTACTTC.

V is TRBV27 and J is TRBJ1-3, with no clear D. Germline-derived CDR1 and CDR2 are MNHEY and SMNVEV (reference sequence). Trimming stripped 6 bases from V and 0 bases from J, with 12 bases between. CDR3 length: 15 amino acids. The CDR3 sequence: CASSFKAGSGNTIYF. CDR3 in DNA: TGTGCCAGCAGCTTTAAAGCGGGCTCTGGAAACACCATATATTTT.

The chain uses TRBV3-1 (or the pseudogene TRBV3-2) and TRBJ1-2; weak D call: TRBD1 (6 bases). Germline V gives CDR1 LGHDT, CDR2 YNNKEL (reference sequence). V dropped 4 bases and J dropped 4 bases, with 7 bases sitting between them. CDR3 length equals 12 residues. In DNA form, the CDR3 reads TGTGCCAGCAGCCTACAGGGCTATGGCTACACCTTC. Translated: CASSLQGYGYTF.

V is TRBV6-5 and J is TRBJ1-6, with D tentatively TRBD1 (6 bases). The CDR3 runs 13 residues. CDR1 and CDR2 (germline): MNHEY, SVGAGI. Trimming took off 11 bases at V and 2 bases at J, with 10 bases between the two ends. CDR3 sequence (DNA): TGTGCCGCCCACAGGGCCTATAATTCACCCCTCCACTTT. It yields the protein CAAHRAYNSPLHF.

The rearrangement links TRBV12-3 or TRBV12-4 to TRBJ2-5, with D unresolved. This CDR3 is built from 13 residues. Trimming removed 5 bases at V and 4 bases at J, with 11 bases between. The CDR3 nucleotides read TGTGCCAGCAGTGCTCAGACCGGAGAGACCCAGTACTTC. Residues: CASSAQTGETQYF.

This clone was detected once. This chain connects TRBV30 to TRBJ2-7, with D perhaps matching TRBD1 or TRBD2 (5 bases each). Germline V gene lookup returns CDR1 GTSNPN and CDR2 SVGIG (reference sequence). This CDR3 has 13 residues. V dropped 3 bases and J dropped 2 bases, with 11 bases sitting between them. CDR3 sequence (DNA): TGTGCCTGGAGAGAGGGCAGGGCCTACGAGCAGTACTTC. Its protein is CAWREGRAYEQYF.